This T cell receptor beta chain was obtained from a study of Graves' ophthalmopathy and Graves' hyperthyroidism. The overall study: Peripheral blood was gathered at the point of initial diagnosis, before any treatment started.

Pregnant or lactating patients and those with other autoimmune diseases or uncontrolled infections were excluded. Each diagnosis was determined on the basis of clinical symptoms, serum thyroxine, TRAb, thyroid ultrasound and orbital computed tomography. Researchers took RNA transcripts and amplified TCR beta CDR3 regions from them. A first-round RT-PCR used HTBI primers, followed by a second-round multiplex PCR. MiXCR, applied by TCRdb to the multiplex PCR reads, yields one record per CDR3 protein. The sample has some 240,000 distinct CDR3 sequences; around 42% are singletons. The CDR3 consists of 13 residues. In germline, CDR1 is SNHLY, CDR2 FYNNEI. Trimming cost V 4 bases and J 1 base, with 7 bases left between them. In regard to this clonotype: The target antigen is unknown.

Study outcomes and limitations: The blood repertoire also included most expanded thyroid clonotypes above 0.001 frequency.

The V and J genes are TRBV2 and TRBJ1-1, with no clear D. Source material: peripheral blood. The source is an adult man with Graves' ophthalmopathy. The CDR3 coding sequence is TGTGCCAGCAGTGGTCAGTCGAACACTGAAGCTTTCTTT. Amino acid sequence: CASSGQSNTEAFF.